Shown below are 4 T cell receptor beta chains from a single sample sequenced in a study of blood T cell repertoires in COVID-19. This table comes from immunoSEQ multiplex PCR, and its TCRdb copy is limited to in-frame clones, with some not included. Of roughly 160,000 clones listed, roughly 85% are singletons. Sequencing was performed on peripheral blood. The receptors originated from a man aged 35 to 55 with acute or convalescent COVID-19.

The V and J genes are TRBV10-3 and TRBJ2-7, with TRBD1 identical over 7 bases. This CDR3 contains 13 residues. Germline V CDR1 and CDR2: ENHRY, SYGVKD. V shed 8 bases and J 3 bases; nucleotides not matched to a gene: 7. CDR3 coding DNA: TGTGCCATCTCGAAGGGACAGAACTACGAGCAGTACTTC. As protein: CAISKGQNYEQYF.

The rearrangement joins TRBV29-1 to TRBJ2-1, with 7 bases lining up with TRBD2. The CDR3 has 13 amino acids. Looked up from germline, CDR1 is SQVTM and CDR2 is ANQGSEA. V was pared by 4 bases and J by 4 bases, with 4 bases of the junction left unmatched. The DNA of the CDR3 is TGCAGCGTTGGGGGGGGTCCATACAATGAGCAGTTCTTC. Its protein is CSVGGGPYNEQFF.

The chain recombines TRBV6-4 with TRBJ2-3; 7 bases are a match to TRBD2. The trim removed 2 bases at V and 0 bases at J, leaving 2 bases unmatched. This CDR3 is built from 15 residues. The germline CDR1 and CDR2 sequences are MRHNA and SNTAGT. The CDR3 coding sequence is TGTGCCAGCAGTGACGTGGGGGGGAGCACAGATACGCAGTATTTT. Translating it yields CASSDVGGSTDTQYF.

This clone occurred many times. The chain uses TRBV20-1 and TRBJ2-7, with TRBD1 identical over 7 bases. With V trimmed by 6 bases and J by 6 bases, 5 bases remained unmatched. CDR3 size: 11 residues. In germline, CDR1 is DFQATT, CDR2 SNEGSKA (reference sequence). This CDR3 reads CSARTGAEQYF. The CDR3 DNA reads as TGCAGTGCAAGGACAGGAGCCGAGCAGTACTTC.